Listed here are 27 T cell receptor beta chains from one sample, sequenced in a study of blood T cell repertoires in COVID-19. Here immunoSEQ multiplex PCR was the method, and the copy in TCRdb shows in-frame clones only, minus some. The data contain 250,000 to 350,000 clones, around 81% of them singletons. What was sequenced was peripheral blood. These receptors came from a woman in her fifties or sixties with active or convalescent COVID-19.

The chain carries TRBV5-1 and TRBJ1-5; weak D call: TRBD1 (5 bases). The germline V gene encodes CDR1 SGHRS and CDR2 YFSETQ. There are 14 residues in the CDR3. Trimming cost V 4 bases and J 3 bases, with 11 bases left between them. The CDR3 loop is CASSMGEYNQPQHF. The CDR3 DNA sequence: TGCGCCAGCAGCATGGGGGAGTACAATCAGCCCCAGCATTTT. Based on the CDR3 plus reference TRBV5-1 and TRBJ1-5, the full variable domain is KAGVTQTPRYLIKTRGQQVTLSCSPISGHRSVSWYQQTPGQGLQFLFEYFSETQRNKGNFPGRFSGRQFSNSRSEMNVSTLELGDSALYLCASSMGEYNQPQHFGDGTRLSIL.

The table lists this clone with a count of one. The chain's CDR3 is CASSQGLGDTQYF. The CDR3 nucleotides read TGCGCCAGCTCACAGGGGTTAGGGGATACGCAGTATTTT. J is TRBJ2-3 and V is TRBV5-1; TRBD1 agrees at 7 bases. Germline values: CDR1 SGHRS, CDR2 YFSETQ. The CDR3 is 13 amino acids. V shed 7 bases, J shed 6 bases, and the junction held 8 bases outside the gene matches. The complete variable domain, with remaining parts taken from reference TRBV5-1 and TRBJ2-3, reads KAGVTQTPRYLIKTRGQQVTLSCSPISGHRSVSWYQQTPGQGLQFLFEYFSETQRNKGNFPGRFSGRQFSNSRSEMNVSTLELGDSALYLCASSQGLGDTQYFGPGTRLTVL.

The chain links TRBV21-1 to TRBJ2-7; the D call TRBD1 from the table was never checked on the DNA. TRBV21-1 is an annotated pseudogene. The CDR3 consists of 14 residues. The chain's CDR3 is CASSPGTKSYEQYF. The CDR3, as DNA: TGTGCCAGCAGCCCCGGGACAAAGTCCTACGAGCAGTACTTC.

The chain employs TRBV2 and TRBJ2-3, with D perhaps matching TRBD2 (5 bases). V was clipped by 1 base and J by 2 bases, with 10 bases between them. Germline assignment: CDR1 SNHLY and CDR2 FYNNEI. This CDR3 is 15 amino acids long. CDR3 in DNA: TGTGCCAGCAGTGAAGAACTAGGCTTCACAGATACGCAGTATTTT. Its translation: CASSEELGFTDTQYF.

V and J are TRBV11-2 and TRBJ2-7; D is unclear. The V gene's germline CDR1 is SGHAT and CDR2 FQNNGV. This CDR3 has 14 amino acids. Trimming took off 1 base at V and 4 bases at J, with 11 bases between the two ends. This chain's CDR3 is CASSLGRLIYEQYF. The DNA of the CDR3 is TGTGCCAGCAGCTTAGGGCGACTCATATACGAGCAGTACTTC.

The genes are TRBV7-8 and TRBJ2-2, with 14 nucleotides matching TRBD2. This CDR3 spans 18 amino acids. Losses at the gene ends were 0 bases for V and 7 bases for J; bases not matched to a gene: 7. Germline assignment: CDR1 SGHVS and CDR2 FQNEAQ. In DNA, the CDR3 is TGTGCCAGCAGCTTAGCGACTAGCGGGAGGGCCTCGAGCGGGGAGCTGTTTTTT. Its protein product is CASSLATSGRASSGELFF.

Worth noting for this clone: This may be a read error, as it is one base from a much larger clone. CDR3 sequence (DNA): TGTGCCAGCAGTTGGACTAGCGGGAGCTCCTACGAGCAGTACTTC. It codes for CASSWTSGSSYEQYF. This chain links TRBV6-5 with TRBJ2-7; 13 bases are shared with TRBD2. This CDR3 is 15 amino acids long. Per germline, CDR1 MNHEY and CDR2 SVGAGI. After removal of 4 bases from V and 0 bases from J, the junction contained 0 bases not matched to a gene.

J is TRBJ1-3 and V is TRBV7-9; 9 bases are a match to TRBD1. CDR3 length: 18 amino acids. J was trimmed by 1 base and V by 5 bases; bases with no gene match: 12. Germline V gene data show CDR1 as SEHNR and CDR2 as FQNEAQ (reference sequence). The CDR3 here is CASSVRDREWSSGNTIYF. CDR3 sequence (DNA): TGTGCCAGCAGCGTCCGGGACAGGGAATGGTCGTCTGGAAACACCATATATTTT.

J is TRBJ1-1 and V is TRBV3-1 (or the pseudogene TRBV3-2); no clear D. CDR3 length: 14 residues. V lost 4 bases and J lost 0, with 9 bases in between. In germline, CDR1 is LGHDT, CDR2 YNNKEL (reference sequence). The CDR3 DNA reads TGTGCCAGCAGCCTCTTCACGGTGAACACTGAAGCTTTCTTT. It specifies CASSLFTVNTEAFF.

The chain joins TRBV28 to TRBJ2-7; 8 positions match TRBD1. Germline values: CDR1 MDHEN, CDR2 SYDVKM. The CDR3 has 15 amino acids. V shed 7 bases, J shed 6 bases, and the junction held 14 bases outside the gene matches. The CDR3 nucleotides are TGTGCCAGCATCGCCGGACAGGGACTCTCTCTCGAGCAGTACTTC. Translation: CASIAGQGLSLEQYF.

The chain combines TRBV5-1 with TRBJ2-1; D is possibly TRBD2 (5 bases). Germline V gene data show CDR1 as SGHRS and CDR2 as YFSETQ. The CDR3 has 15 residues. V lost 1 base and J lost 5, with 13 bases in between. The CDR3 DNA sequence: TGCGCCAGCAGCTTGCTATGGAGGACGAACAATGAGCAGTTCTTC. Residues: CASSLLWRTNNEQFF.

This chain uses TRBV5-1 with TRBJ2-7; 11 nucleotides match TRBD2. The CDR3 contains 17 residues. V lost 0 bases, J lost 2 bases, and 7 bases stayed unmatched. Germline-derived CDR1 and CDR2 are SGHRS and YFSETQ. The CDR3 sequence: CASSLGRTSGSAYEQYF. CDR3 in DNA: TGCGCCAGCAGCTTGGGCCGCACTAGCGGGAGTGCCTACGAGCAGTACTTC.

J is TRBJ1-5 and V is TRBV2; possible D gene TRBD1, 6 bases. Trimming removed 10 bases at V and 2 bases at J, with 24 bases between. Germline lookup yields CDR1 SNHLY and CDR2 FYNNEI. This CDR3 comprises 17 residues. CDR3 sequence reads: CATGGPPKTGGNQPQHF. CDR3 sequence (DNA): TGTGCCACCGGGGGGCCCCCTAAGACCGGGGGCAATCAGCCCCAGCATTTT.

V and J are TRBV5-1 and TRBJ1-1, with TRBD1 matching over 10 bases. V gave up 5 bases and J gave up 0 bases; unmatched junction bases: 7. The length of the CDR3 is 16 residues. The V gene's germline CDR1 is SGHRS and CDR2 YFSETQ. For the CDR3, the DNA is TGCGCCAGCAGTCCGGACAGGGGGAACATGAACACTGAAGCTTTCTTT. Its protein product is CASSPDRGNMNTEAFF. Variable domain in full (rest from reference TRBV5-1 and TRBJ1-1): KAGVTQTPRYLIKTRGQQVTLSCSPISGHRSVSWYQQTPGQGLQFLFEYFSETQRNKGNFPGRFSGRQFSNSRSEMNVSTLELGDSALYLCASSPDRGNMNTEAFFGQGTRLTVV.

This clone was recorded once. This chain connects TRBV18 to TRBJ1-2; D is unresolved. The CDR3 contains 15 residues. Germline V CDR1 and CDR2: KGHSH, LQKENI. V lost 0 bases and J lost 0, with 8 bases in between. In nucleotides, the CDR3 is TGTGCCAGCTCACCACCGTCCCAGTCTAACTATGGCTACACCTTC. Translation gives CASSPPSQSNYGYTF.

The chain links TRBV27 to TRBJ1-2; D perhaps matches TRBD1 (5 bases). V shed 6 bases and J shed 1 base, with 9 bases lying between them. This CDR3 contains 13 residues. In germline, CDR1 is MNHEY, CDR2 SMNVEV (reference sequence). The CDR3 spells CASRYDSNYGYTF. CDR3 nucleotide sequence: TGTGCCAGCAGATATGACAGTAACTATGGCTACACCTTC.

In this sample, this clone turned up a few times. CDR3 in amino acids: CASSASGTIPFEQYF. CDR3 bases: TGCGCCAGCAGCGCCTCCGGGACTATACCTTTCGAGCAGTACTTC. V and J are TRBV5-1 and TRBJ2-7, with TRBD2 matching 7 bases. The germline V gene has CDR1 SGHRS and CDR2 YFSETQ. This CDR3 is 15 amino acids long. The J segment lost 6 bases and the V segment lost 4 bases, leaving 13 bases of the junction unmatched.

The chain couples TRBV27 to TRBJ1-2, with TRBD1 as a possible D gene (5 bases). Germline CDR1 and CDR2: MNHEY and SMNVEV (reference sequence). V shed 5 bases and J shed 6 bases, with 13 bases lying between them. This CDR3 spans 13 amino acids. Here the CDR3 DNA reads TGTGCCAGCAGTCCATCACAGGTGCATGGCTACACCTTC. Its protein is CASSPSQVHGYTF.

The gene calls are TRBV25-1 and TRBJ1-2, with TRBD1 as a possible D gene (6 bases). Trimming took off 5 bases at V and 8 bases at J, with 21 bases between the two ends. This CDR3 spans 15 amino acids. Germline loops: CDR1 MGHDK, CDR2 SYGVNS. CDR3 loop: CASSPGDTHTRGYTF. The CDR3 DNA is TGTGCCAGCAGTCCCGGGGACACGCATACCCGAGGCTACACCTTC.

This clone has just a few counts. This sequence joins TRBV5-1 and TRBJ2-7; 8 bases map to TRBD2. CDR1 is SGHRS and CDR2 is YFSETQ in the germline V gene. CDR3 length: 15 residues. V trimming: 0 bases; J trimming: 5 bases; junction bases outside the gene matches: 7. The CDR3: CASSLAGKRENEQYF. For the CDR3, the DNA is TGCGCCAGCAGCTTGGCCGGTAAGCGGGAGAACGAGCAGTACTTC.

The chain links TRBV18 to TRBJ2-7, with TRBD2 matching 12 bases. The trim removed 2 bases at V and 0 bases at J, leaving 2 bases unmatched. CDR3 size: 16 residues. In germline, CDR1 is KGHSH, CDR2 LQKENI. CDR3 region: CASSPGLAGTSYEQYF. Written as DNA, the CDR3 is TGTGCCAGCTCACCAGGACTAGCGGGGACCTCCTACGAGCAGTACTTC.

The chain couples TRBV5-4 to TRBJ2-1; D perhaps matches TRBD2 (6 bases). The CDR3 has 15 amino acids. Germline CDR1 SGHNT, CDR2 YYREEE (reference sequence). The V gene lost 7 bases and the J gene lost 1 base, with 15 bases spanning the gap. Written as DNA, the CDR3 is TGTGCCAGCGGGCCGGGCGGGAAATCCTACAATGAGCAGTTCTTC. Protein: CASGPGGKSYNEQFF.

CDR3 sequence: CASSPAWSLGEQYF. CDR3 nucleotides: TGTGCCAGCAGCCCCGCGTGGTCCCTCGGGGAGCAGTACTTC. The V and J genes are TRBV25-1 and TRBJ2-7; D is uncertain. The V end lost 6 bases, the J end lost 7 bases, and 19 bases lay between the germline ends. The CDR3 sequence is 14 residues long. Germline-derived CDR1 and CDR2 are MGHDK and SYGVNS.

This rearrangement joins TRBV7-2 to TRBJ2-2; 14 bases are shared with TRBD2. V dropped 7 bases and J dropped 6; count of bases not matched to a gene: 4. The CDR3 totals 15 residues. Germline V gene data show CDR1 as SGHTA and CDR2 as FQGNSA. The CDR3 protein is CASTGTSGSAGELFF. The CDR3 DNA follows: TGTGCCAGCACGGGGACTAGCGGGAGCGCCGGGGAGCTGTTTTTT.

The chain joins TRBV6-2 or TRBV6-3 to TRBJ2-1; tentatively, D is TRBD1 (5 bases). The ends were cut back, 6 bases at V and 2 bases at J, with 11 bases in the middle. The CDR3 runs to 14 residues. CDR1 is MNHEY, CDR2 SVGEGT, per germline. For the CDR3, the DNA is TGTGCCAGCAGGCCTACAGGAACCTACAATGAGCAGTTCTTC. Translation: CASRPTGTYNEQFF.

The chain joins TRBV4-1 to TRBJ1-5; unclear D gene. V shed 0 bases and J shed 2 bases, with 11 bases lying between them. The CDR3 is 16 amino acids. The germline V gene encodes CDR1 MGHRA and CDR2 YSYEKL. CDR3: CASSQEAPTGNQPQHF. DNA of the CDR3: TGCGCCAGCAGCCAAGAGGCCCCCACAGGCAATCAGCCCCAGCATTTT.

The genes are TRBV11-2 and TRBJ2-3, with D possibly being TRBD2 (6 bases). Germline values: CDR1 SGHAT, CDR2 FQNNGV. The CDR3 runs 17 residues. Trimming left V 0 bases short and J 4 bases short, with 17 bases between. The DNA for the CDR3 is TGTGCCAGCAGCTTAGAGGGGACGGGAGCAGGCGCAGATACGCAGTATTTT. Translation gives CASSLEGTGAGADTQYF.